A single sample gave rise to the 25 T cell receptor beta chains below, sequenced in a study of T cells in localized non-small cell lung cancer. Sequencing used immunoSEQ multiplex PCR; TCRdb keeps in-frame clones, though not all of them. The sample holds around 91,000 clones, roughly 87% seen once. The input for sequencing was peripheral blood, taken before any cancer treatment. The receptors originated from a man between 40 and 70 years old with stage I squamous cell lung carcinoma.

The chain has TRBV5-1 and TRBJ1-1, with TRBD1 matching 10 bases. The junction had 5 bases not matched to a gene; V was cut back by 0 bases and J by 3 bases. The CDR3 is 16 residues long. Germline V lookup: CDR1 SGHRS, CDR2 YFSETQ. CDR3 nucleotides: TGCGCCAGCAGCTTGGGGACAGGGGGTTGGGACACTGAAGCTTTCTTT. Translation: CASSLGTGGWDTEAFF.

The genes are TRBV5-4 and TRBJ2-7; tentatively, D is TRBD1 (6 bases). V dropped 4 bases and J dropped 2 bases, with 19 bases sitting between them. Germline assignment: CDR1 SGHNT and CDR2 YYREEE (reference sequence). The CDR3 extends over 16 amino acids. CDR3 DNA sequence: TGTGCCAGCAGCCTTTCATCAAGGGGGACCACCTACGAGCAGTACTTC. This translates into CASSLSSRGTTYEQYF.

The chain employs TRBV28 and TRBJ1-1, with unresolved D. The CDR3 spans 13 residues. Trimming removed 5 bases from V and 4 bases from J, with 11 bases in between. Germline CDR1 is MDHEN and CDR2 is SYDVKM. CDR3 nucleotide sequence: TGTGCCAGCAGTCTCTACGGCGGCACTGAAGCTTTCTTT. As protein: CASSLYGGTEAFF.

This chain links TRBV5-1 with TRBJ1-2; 9 positions match TRBD1. V dropped 1 base and J dropped 4; count of bases not matched to a gene: 8. This CDR3 has 16 amino acids. Germline V gene sequence: CDR1 SGHRS, CDR2 YFSETQ. The DNA of the CDR3 is TGCGCCAGCAGCTTGACGGGACAGGGAACAATCTATGGCTACACCTTC. This sequence encodes CASSLTGQGTIYGYTF.

This clone was observed once. The genes are TRBV14 and TRBJ2-7, with a possible D match to TRBD1 (5 bases). The CDR3 contains 14 residues. Germline V lookup: CDR1 SGHDN, CDR2 FVKESK. The ends were cut back, 1 base at V and 9 bases at J, with 16 bases in the middle. CDR3 sequence reads: CASSQGQPPTLQYF. CDR3 sequence (DNA): TGTGCCAGCAGCCAAGGACAGCCTCCTACATTGCAGTACTTC.

The chain has TRBV10-3 and TRBJ1-1; D ambiguous. The CDR3 loop spans 12 amino acids. V gave up 0 bases and J gave up 11 bases, with 10 bases separating them. Germline V CDR1 and CDR2: ENHRY, SYGVKD. CDR3 residues: CAISESGRKAFF. CDR3 DNA sequence: TGTGCCATCAGTGAGTCGGGGAGAAAGGCTTTCTTT.

CDR3 DNA sequence: TGTGCCAGCAGCCTCGGCAGGGATAGCAATCAGCCCCAGCATTTT. Translation gives CASSLGRDSNQPQHF. The rearrangement links TRBV7-9 to TRBJ1-5; weak D call: TRBD1 (5 bases). CDR3 size: 15 residues. CDR1 SEHNR and CDR2 FQNEAQ come from the germline V gene (reference sequence). V was trimmed by 5 bases and J by 0 bases, leaving 11 bases between them. The full variable domain, with the rest looked up from reference TRBV7-9 and TRBJ1-5, is DTGVSQNPRHKITKRGQNVTFRCDPISEHNRLYWYRQTLGQGPEFLTYFQNEAQLEKSRLLSDRFSAERPKGSFSTLEIQRTEQGDSAMYLCASSLGRDSNQPQHFGDGTRLSIL.

The table lists this clone with a count of one. V gene TRBV5-1 combines with J gene TRBJ1-1; 9 bases line up with TRBD1. This CDR3 has 13 amino acids. V shed 2 bases, J shed 6 bases, and the junction held 2 bases outside the gene matches. Germline V lookup: CDR1 SGHRS, CDR2 YFSETQ. DNA for the CDR3: TGCGCCAGCAGCTTCACAGGGGGCCCTGAAGCTTTCTTT. As protein: CASSFTGGPEAFF.

This rearrangement joins TRBV20-1 to TRBJ1-6, with unresolved D. The CDR3 has 10 residues. V dropped 6 bases and J dropped 7 bases, with 4 bases sitting between them. The V gene's germline CDR1 is DFQATT and CDR2 SNEGSKA (reference sequence). The CDR3 DNA reads as TGCAGTGCGGGGAATTCACCCCTCCACTTT. The encoded protein is CSAGNSPLHF.

The V and J genes are TRBV18 and TRBJ2-7, with D possibly TRBD2 on 7 matching bases. The CDR3 covers 16 residues. Germline V lookup: CDR1 KGHSH, CDR2 LQKENI. With 4 bases removed from V and 0 bases from J, the gap between germline ends came to 16 bases. CDR3 amino acids: CASSLTGGTFSYEQYF. Written as DNA, the CDR3 is TGTGCCAGCTCACTAACGGGGGGCACATTCTCCTACGAGCAGTACTTC.

The chain carries TRBV4-1 and TRBJ2-2; TRBD1 matches at 8 bases. The V segment lost 4 bases and the J segment 2 bases; nucleotides outside the gene matches: 9. CDR1 MGHRA and CDR2 YSYEKL come from the germline V gene. This CDR3 comprises 17 residues. CDR3 DNA sequence: TGCGCCAGCAGCCGCCCCGGGCAGGGGGCCAACACCGGGGAGCTGTTTTTT. Its protein product is CASSRPGQGANTGELFF.

V and J are TRBV7-9 and TRBJ1-1, with TRBD1 matching 7 bases. This CDR3 contains 17 residues. Looked up from germline, CDR1 is SEHNR and CDR2 is FQNEAQ (reference sequence). V gave up 5 bases and J gave up 0 bases; unmatched junction bases: 12. CDR3 DNA: TGTGCCAGCAGCGTCACCGAAGGGGGCCGGATGAACACTGAAGCTTTCTTT. This translates into CASSVTEGGRMNTEAFF.

CDR3 DNA sequence: TGTGCCAGTAGCTCGGACAGAGGGACCTACGAGCAGTACTTC. Translating it yields CASSSDRGTYEQYF. The chain carries TRBV19 and TRBJ2-7, with D possibly being TRBD1 (6 bases). In germline, CDR1 is LNHDA, CDR2 SQIVND (reference sequence). The CDR3 has 14 residues. Trimming left V 6 bases short and J 2 bases short, with 14 bases between.

The chain couples TRBV4-2 to TRBJ1-4; 12 nucleotides agree with TRBD1. The CDR3 totals 20 residues. CDR1 LGHNA and CDR2 YNFKEQ come from the germline V gene. V trimming: 3 bases; J trimming: 8 bases; junction bases outside the gene matches: 19. The CDR3 DNA is TGTGCCAGCAGCCATTCCGTACCGGGACAGGGGGCGATATCTATCGAAAAACTGTTTTTT. Amino acid sequence: CASSHSVPGQGAISIEKLFF.

The rearrangement links TRBV18 to TRBJ2-3, with D hard to call. From germline, CDR1 is KGHSH and CDR2 LQKENI. The CDR3 runs to 13 residues. V lost 0 bases and J lost 5, with 6 bases in between. CDR3 amino acids: CASSPPARDTQYF. The CDR3 DNA is TGTGCCAGCTCACCACCGGCCAGAGATACGCAGTATTTT.

The chain links TRBV5-5 to TRBJ2-7; 9 nucleotides agree with TRBD2. V shed 0 bases, J shed 3 bases, and the junction held 7 bases outside the gene matches. CDR1 and CDR2 (germline): SGHKS, YYEKEE (reference sequence). This CDR3 has 16 residues. The CDR3 reads CASSLVVTSGRYEQYF. The CDR3 nucleotides are TGTGCCAGCAGCTTGGTGGTGACTAGCGGACGCTACGAGCAGTACTTC. Combining the CDR3 with reference TRBV5-5 and TRBJ2-7 gives the whole variable domain DAGVTQSPTHLIKTRGQQVTLRCSPISGHKSVSWYQQVLGQGPQFIFQYYEKEERGRGNFPDRFSARQFPNYSSELNVNALLLGDSALYLCASSLVVTSGRYEQYFGPGTRLTVT.

The chain couples TRBV10-1 to TRBJ1-1; tentatively, D is TRBD1 (6 bases). This CDR3 comprises 13 residues. Germline-derived CDR1 and CDR2 are WNHNN and SYGVQD (reference sequence). The V gene lost 8 bases and the J gene lost 3 bases, with 13 bases spanning the gap. CDR3 sequence: CASSQGPYTEAFF. CDR3 DNA: TGCGCCAGCTCGCAGGGGCCGTACACTGAAGCTTTCTTT.

The chain is built from TRBV18 and TRBJ1-3, with D perhaps TRBD1 (5 bases). V shed 3 bases and J shed 5 bases, with 17 bases lying between them. The CDR3 is made up of 16 amino acids. The germline CDR1 and CDR2 sequences are KGHSH and LQKENI. CDR3 region: CASSPSLGGIRNTIYF. CDR3 DNA: TGTGCCAGCTCACCGTCTCTCGGGGGTATACGAAACACCATATATTTT.

This sequence joins TRBV7-3 and TRBJ2-5; D not resolved. The CDR3 has 13 residues. From germline, CDR1 is SGHTA and CDR2 FQGTGA. V was shortened by 5 bases and J by 1 base, with 8 bases between the two germline ends. The CDR3 DNA is TGTGCCAGCAGCCCCGCGCCCCAAGAGACCCAGTACTTC. Amino acid sequence: CASSPAPQETQYF.

This chain uses TRBV27 with TRBJ1-2; D is undetermined. In germline, CDR1 is MNHEY, CDR2 SMNVEV (reference sequence). Trimming cost V 0 bases and J 1 base, with 6 bases left between them. The CDR3 extends over 14 amino acids. CDR3 DNA: TGTGCCAGCAGTTTATCGTACAGTAACTATGGCTACACCTTC. Its translation is CASSLSYSNYGYTF.

The chain carries TRBV28 and TRBJ1-2; possible D gene TRBD1, 5 bases. Germline V gene sequence: CDR1 MDHEN, CDR2 SYDVKM. Trimming took 3 bases from V and 4 from J, leaving 18 bases between them. CDR3 length equals 16 residues. CDR3 DNA: TGTGCCAGCAGTTTCCTAGGAGGGCAGGGAACCTATGGCTACACCTTC. Amino acids: CASSFLGGQGTYGYTF.

This chain connects TRBV2 to TRBJ2-3; D remains ambiguous. Trimming pared 10 bases from V and 0 bases from J, leaving 5 bases between. CDR1 is SNHLY and CDR2 is FYNNEI in the germline V gene. The CDR3 contains 11 residues. This chain's CDR3 is CATSSTDTQYF. Here the CDR3 DNA reads TGTGCCACGTCAAGCACAGATACGCAGTATTTT.

This clone turned up a few times. The J gene is TRBJ2-5, the V gene TRBV27; 7 bases line up with TRBD1. Per the germline V gene, CDR1 is MNHEY and CDR2 is SMNVEV (reference sequence). The CDR3 spans 13 residues. V shed 6 bases, J shed 4 bases, and the junction held 5 bases outside the gene matches. In DNA form, the CDR3 reads TGTGCCAGCAGCACCAGGGGGAGAGAGACCCAGTACTTC. It is translated as CASSTRGRETQYF.

This sequence joins TRBV7-9 and TRBJ1-2, with no clear D. CDR3 size: 12 residues. V lost 1 base and J lost 7, with 7 bases in between. Germline CDR1 reads SEHNR; CDR2 reads FQNEAQ (reference sequence). The CDR3 nucleotides are TGTGCCAGCAGCTTAGATACGTTTGGCTACACCTTC. It yields the protein CASSLDTFGYTF.

The chain carries TRBV11-2 and TRBJ2-2, with D possibly TRBD1 on 6 matching bases. Trimming took 6 bases from V and 8 from J, leaving 19 bases between them. Germline V gene sequence: CDR1 SGHAT, CDR2 FQNNGV. CDR3 length: 15 amino acids. CDR3 in DNA: TGTGCCAGCAGACCAACGACCCAAGGGGGAGGGGAGCTGTTTTTT. This sequence encodes CASRPTTQGGGELFF.